This T cell receptor beta chain was obtained from a study of T cell responses to AZD1222 COVID-19 vaccine. Whole-study results and caveats: White British donors predominated, females outnumbered males, and clonal diversity was possibly underestimated. Unmutated variant regions are reportedly the target of nearly half of TCRs that are spike-specific.

V was pared by 0 bases and J by 5 bases, with 10 bases between. The CDR3 has 15 residues. From germline, CDR1 is LNHNV and CDR2 YYDKDF (reference sequence). As for this clone: Its antigen is as yet unknown.

The data were produced by immunoSEQ multiplex PCR, yet TCRdb's version contains in-frame clones alone and is incomplete. The repertoire has 150,000 to 200,000 clones, 92% of them found once; the top ten carry about 1.1%. The receptor's source is an adult who received the AZD1222 COVID-19 vaccine. Sample: peripheral blood, taken 28 days after the second AZD1222 dose. V gene TRBV15 combines with J gene TRBJ2-2; no reliable D call. The CDR3 reads CATSRDVSYTGELFF. CDR3 coding DNA: TGTGCCACCAGCAGAGATGTTAGTTATACCGGGGAGCTGTTTTTT.